A selection of T cell receptor beta chains follows, all from one sample in a study of blood T cell repertoires in COVID-19. Measured with immunoSEQ multiplex PCR; TCRdb has only the in-frame clones, and not every one. The profile shows about 220,000 clones, more than 65% of them singletons. Material for sequencing was peripheral blood. These receptors came from a woman aged 55-69 years with acute or convalescent COVID-19. Both conserved end residues are part of each CDR3. Fields, in order: V gene, J gene, clone size, D gene, CDR3 DNA, CDR3 protein. D genes are given only for firm matches. Clone size is given for some rows only: seen once, a few or many times, or a class if the clone is expanded.

>TRBV11-2|TRBJ1-1|NA|TRBD1
TGTGCCAGCACCCCCTACGGGACAGACACTGAAGCTTTCTTT
CASTPYGTDTEAFF
>TRBV13|TRBJ2-2|NA|NA
TGTGCCAGCAGCCCCCCTGTGAGTTCCACCGGGGAGCTGTTTTTT
CASSPPVSSTGELFF
>TRBV7-2|TRBJ2-1|NA|TRBD2
TGTGCCAGCAGCACCTTTAGCGGGGGGGCCCACAATGAGCAGTTCTTC
CASSTFSGGAHNEQFF
>TRBV25-1|TRBJ1-1|NA|TRBD1
TGTGCCAGCAGTGATTCAGGGGGCGCGCAGAACACTGAAGCTTTCTTT
CASSDSGGAQNTEAFF
>TRBV7-8|TRBJ1-6|NA|TRBD1
TGTGCCAGCAGGGAGACAGGGATACATACGGGACCCCTCCACTTT
CASRETGIHTGPLHF
>TRBV3-1/TRBV3-2|TRBJ2-2|NA|TRBD2
TGTGCCAGCAGCGGACTAGCGGGGGCGGCGAACACCGGGGAGCTGTTTTTT
CASSGLAGAANTGELFF
>TRBV5-1|TRBJ1-1|NA|TRBD1
TGCGCCAGCAGCTTGGGGACAGGTATTACTGAAGCTTTCTTT
CASSLGTGITEAFF
>TRBV30|TRBJ1-1|once|NA
TGTGCCTGGGACTACGGCCAGAACACTGAAGCTTTCTTT
CAWDYGQNTEAFF
>TRBV6-6|TRBJ1-2|NA|NA
TGTGCCAGCAGGGGAGGGTCTAACTATGGCTACACCTTC
CASRGGSNYGYTF
>TRBV19|TRBJ1-5|NA|TRBD1
TGTGCCAGTAGTATGGGGACAGGGGACCACTATAGCAATCAGCCCCAGCATTTT
CASSMGTGDHYSNQPQHF
>TRBV5-1|TRBJ2-3|NA|TRBD1
TGCGCCAGCAGCTTGGCCCGTGGGACAGGGGGGTCAGATACGCAGTATTTT
CASSLARGTGGSDTQYF
>TRBV30|TRBJ2-1|NA|NA
TGTGCCGGCCGGGGAGTTCGGGGCAATGAGCAGTTCTTC
CAGRGVRGNEQFF
>TRBV4-3|TRBJ1-5|few|TRBD1
TGCGCCAGCAGCCAAGAGAGGGGGCAGTCCCAGCATTTT
CASSQERGQSQHF
>TRBV7-2|TRBJ2-3|NA|TRBD2
TGTGCCAGCAGAACTAGCGGGGGGGCTTACACAGATACGCAGTATTTT
CASRTSGGAYTDTQYF
>TRBV4-2|TRBJ2-5|NA|TRBD2
TGTGCCAGCAGCCAAGCGGGGGGGAGCGGGGAATCAGAGACCCAGTACTTC
CASSQAGGSGESETQYF
>TRBV18|TRBJ1-2|NA|TRBD1
TGTGCCAGCTCACAAGCGACAGGGGACTATGGCTACACCTTC
CASSQATGDYGYTF
>TRBV11-2|TRBJ2-2|NA|NA
TGTGCCAGCAGCCCCCGCGGCGCTGGGACCGGGGAGCTGTTTTTT
CASSPRGAGTGELFF
>TRBV19|TRBJ1-6|NA|TRBD1
TGTGCCAGTAGATACGGACAGGATAATTCACCCCTCCACTTT
CASRYGQDNSPLHF
>TRBV28|TRBJ2-7|NA|TRBD1
TGTGCCAGCAGTTTAGGGGACAGGGATTTTTACGAGCAGTACTTC
CASSLGDRDFYEQYF
>TRBV29-1|TRBJ2-5|NA|NA
TGCAGCGTTGCAGGAAGTGAGACCCAGTACTTC
CSVAGSETQYF
>TRBV2|TRBJ2-3|NA|NA
TGTGCCAGCAGTGAAGGTCTAACAGATACGCAGTATTTT
CASSEGLTDTQYF
>TRBV7-9|TRBJ1-1|NA|NA
TGTGCCAGCAGCTGGGGCGGCCTGAGCACTGAAGCTTTCTTT
CASSWGGLSTEAFF